Presented here are 5 T cell receptor beta chains from one specimen sequenced in a study of blood T cell repertoires in COVID-19. Assay used: immunoSEQ multiplex PCR; TCRdb lists only in-frame clones, some missing. The repertoire consists of fewer than 200,000 clones, with 80% to 95% occurring once and the leading ten covering nearly 0.55%. The specimen sequenced was peripheral blood. These receptors all come from a man aged 45-60 years with acute or convalescent COVID-19.

The chain joins TRBV5-6 to TRBJ2-3, with a tentative D call TRBD2 (6 bases). The CDR3 extends over 15 amino acids. CDR1 and CDR2 from the germline V gene are SGHDT and YYEEEE. V was cut by 1 base and J by 4 bases, with 13 bases left in between. In nucleotides, the CDR3 is TGTGCCAGCAGCTTGTTTAGCGGAATATCAGATACGCAGTATTTT. It yields the protein CASSLFSGISDTQYF.

The rearrangement uses TRBV6-5 and TRBJ1-5, with D possibly matching TRBD1 (6 bases). The CDR3 extends over 15 amino acids. V lost 6 bases to trimming and J lost 0 bases, with 12 bases between them. The germline gives CDR1 MNHEY, CDR2 SVGAGI. CDR3 nucleotide sequence: TGTGCCAGCAGCAACGACAGGTATAGCAATCAGCCCCAGCATTTT. It translates to CASSNDRYSNQPQHF.

J is TRBJ2-6 and V is TRBV19; the match to TRBD1 covers 7 bases. Per germline, CDR1 LNHDA and CDR2 SQIVND (reference sequence). The ends lost 7 bases at V and 0 bases at J; junction bases unmatched: 6. The CDR3 totals 16 residues. The CDR3 region is CASNSRGSSGANVLTF. Written as DNA, the CDR3 is TGTGCCAGTAATTCCAGGGGGAGCTCTGGGGCCAACGTCCTGACTTTC. The whole variable domain, remainder taken from reference TRBV19 and TRBJ2-6, is DGGITQSPKYLFRKEGQNVTLSCEQNLNHDAMYWYRQDPGQGLRLIYYSQIVNDFQKGDIAEGYSVSREKKESFPLTVTSAQKNPTAFYLCASNSRGSSGANVLTFGAGSRLTVL.

The rearrangement joins TRBV2 to TRBJ2-7; maybe TRBD2 (5 bases). The V gene's germline CDR1 is SNHLY and CDR2 FYNNEI. This CDR3 spans 14 amino acids. Trimming removed 6 bases from V and 0 bases from J, with 12 bases in between. The CDR3: CASRKTGSSYEQYV. Written as DNA, the CDR3 is TGTGCCAGCAGGAAGACGGGGAGCTCCTACGAGCAGTACGTC.

The V gene is TRBV21-1, the J gene TRBJ2-1; the table's D call, TRBD1, has no DNA check behind it. TRBV21-1 is given as a pseudogene. This CDR3 is 14 amino acids long. CDR3 sequence (DNA): TGTGCCAGGACGCACAGGGTTTCCTACAATGAGCAGTTCTTC. Encoded protein: CARTHRVSYNEQFF.